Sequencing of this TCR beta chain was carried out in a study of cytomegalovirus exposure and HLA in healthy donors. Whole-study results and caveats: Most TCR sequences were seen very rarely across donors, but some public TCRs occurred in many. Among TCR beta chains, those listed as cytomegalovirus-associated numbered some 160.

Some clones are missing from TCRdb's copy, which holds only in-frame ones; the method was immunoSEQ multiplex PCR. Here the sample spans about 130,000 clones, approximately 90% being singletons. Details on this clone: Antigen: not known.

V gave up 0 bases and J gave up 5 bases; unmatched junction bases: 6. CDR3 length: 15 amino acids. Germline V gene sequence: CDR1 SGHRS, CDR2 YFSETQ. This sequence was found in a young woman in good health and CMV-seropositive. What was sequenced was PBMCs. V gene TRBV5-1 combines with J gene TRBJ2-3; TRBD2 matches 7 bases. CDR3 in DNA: TGCGCCAGCAGCTTGGCTGCGGGAGTTGGAGATACGCAGTATTTT. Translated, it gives CASSLAAGVGDTQYF. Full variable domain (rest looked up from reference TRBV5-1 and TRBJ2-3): KAGVTQTPRYLIKTRGQQVTLSCSPISGHRSVSWYQQTPGQGLQFLFEYFSETQRNKGNFPGRFSGRQFSNSRSEMNVSTLELGDSALYLCASSLAAGVGDTQYFGPGTRLTVL.